The 12 T cell receptor beta chains in this list originate from one sample, sequenced in a study of T cell responses to AZD1222 COVID-19 vaccine (dated by TCRdb to the early 2020s). What this sample's time point label stands for: baseline before first vaccination. Libraries were made using the immunoSEQ multiplex PCR assay. Held by TCRdb, this immuneACCESS table contains in-frame sequences only and omits some clones. Under half of the omission traces to an unresolved V gene where checked; the cause of the rest is unknown. Counted in this sample were some 130,000 clones; approximately 84% of them appeared once. The top ten hold roughly 4.3% of the sample. Material: peripheral blood, obtained on day 0 of AZD1222 vaccination. The source is an adult in good health.

The genes are TRBV7-2 and TRBJ1-2, with 8 bases identical to TRBD1. Looked up from germline, CDR1 is SGHTA and CDR2 is FQGNSA. V lost 1 base and J lost 8; bases outside the gene matches: 9. This CDR3 spans 15 amino acids. The CDR3 nucleotides are TGTGCCAGCAGCTTAGGCACAGGGGGAGGTAGAGGCTACACCTTC. This codes for CASSLGTGGGRGYTF.

The chain links TRBV5-1 to TRBJ2-7; the match to TRBD1 covers 7 bases. Germline lookup yields CDR1 SGHRS and CDR2 YFSETQ. The CDR3 has 16 residues. Germline trimming cut 4 bases from V and 6 bases from J; bases unmatched to any gene: 16. The CDR3 nucleotides read TGCGCCAGCAGCACCTGGACAGGACCTACAGTGGGCGAGCAGTACTTC. This encodes CASSTWTGPTVGEQYF.

V and J are TRBV2 and TRBJ1-6; no reliable D call. CDR3 length: 12 residues. V dropped 3 bases and J dropped 13 bases, with 10 bases sitting between them. Germline lookup yields CDR1 SNHLY and CDR2 FYNNEI. The CDR3 spells CASSELRVPLHF. For the CDR3, the DNA is TGTGCCAGCAGTGAGTTAAGGGTCCCCCTCCACTTT.

This clone was observed a few times. V is TRBV2 and J is TRBJ2-7, with 7 bases that match TRBD2. Germline loops: CDR1 SNHLY, CDR2 FYNNEI. This CDR3 has 15 residues. J lost 2 bases, V lost 7 bases, and 11 bases had no gene match. CDR3 amino acids: CASMGGSRAAYEQYF. The CDR3 region has the DNA TGTGCCAGCATGGGAGGGTCAAGGGCTGCCTACGAGCAGTACTTC.

The chain is built from TRBV7-3 and TRBJ2-7; 9 bases line up with TRBD1. CDR3 size: 15 residues. The germline gives CDR1 SGHTA, CDR2 FQGTGA. V shed 5 bases, J shed 3 bases, and the junction held 8 bases outside the gene matches. CDR3 bases: TGTGCCAGCAGCCTACGCCCGGGACAGGGCTACGAGCAGTACTTC. Residues: CASSLRPGQGYEQYF.

This sequence joins TRBV10-3 and TRBJ2-5; 10 bases agree with TRBD1. This CDR3 region has 16 residues. The germline CDR1 and CDR2 sequences are ENHRY and SYGVKD. With 0 bases clipped from V and 6 bases from J, the junction kept 7 bases outside the gene matches. CDR3 amino acids: CAISESQRQGAQTQYF. Written as DNA, the CDR3 is TGTGCCATCAGTGAGTCGCAGAGACAGGGGGCGCAGACCCAGTACTTC.

This clone was observed a handful of times. The chain has TRBV7-9 and TRBJ2-2; D gene uncertain. V lost 0 bases and J 9 bases, leaving 11 bases between the germline ends. The CDR3 runs 14 residues. Germline lookup yields CDR1 SEHNR and CDR2 FQNEAQ (reference sequence). CDR3 bases: TGTGCCAGCAGCTTAGCTTCCGGTACATGGGAGCTGTTTTTT. Translation: CASSLASGTWELFF.

The sample holds one count of this clone. V and J are TRBV5-8 and TRBJ2-3; 8 bases line up with TRBD1. The CDR3 runs 16 residues. The J segment lost 2 bases and the V segment lost 4 bases, leaving 9 bases of the junction unmatched. Germline CDR1 SGHTS, CDR2 YDEGEE. CDR3: CASSPGVTGATDTQYF. DNA of the CDR3: TGTGCCAGCAGCCCCGGGGTGACAGGGGCCACAGATACGCAGTATTTT.

The chain recombines TRBV19 with TRBJ1-5; possible D gene TRBD1, 6 bases. The CDR3 spans 14 residues. Trimming left V 6 bases short and J 9 bases short, with 18 bases between. Germline V lookup: CDR1 LNHDA, CDR2 SQIVND (reference sequence). The CDR3 reads CASSPTGTGWPQHF. The CDR3 bases are TGTGCCAGTAGCCCCACAGGGACGGGATGGCCCCAGCATTTT. Supplemented by reference TRBV19 and TRBJ1-5, the full variable domain reads DGGITQSPKYLFRKEGQNVTLSCEQNLNHDAMYWYRQDPGQGLRLIYYSQIVNDFQKGDIAEGYSVSREKKESFPLTVTSAQKNPTAFYLCASSPTGTGWPQHFGDGTRLSIL.

This chain uses TRBV28 with TRBJ2-7; the D gene is possibly TRBD1 (5 bases). Germline values: CDR1 MDHEN, CDR2 SYDVKM. This CDR3 is 12 amino acids long. The germline V and J ends were trimmed by 10 bases and 3 bases, with 13 bases remaining between them. For the CDR3, the DNA is TGTGCCACCTCCGACAGATTCTACGAGCAGTACTTC. It yields the protein CATSDRFYEQYF.

The V and J genes are TRBV11-1 and TRBJ2-1; 7 nucleotides match TRBD1. The CDR3 covers 11 residues. The germline V gene encodes CDR1 SGHAT and CDR2 FQDESV (reference sequence). With 3 bases clipped from V and 12 bases from J, the junction kept 2 bases outside the gene matches. The CDR3 protein is CASSLDRMQFF. Written as DNA, the CDR3 is TGTGCCAGCAGCTTGGACAGGATGCAGTTCTTC.

The gene calls are TRBV28 and TRBJ1-5; 7 bases match TRBD1. Germline lookup yields CDR1 MDHEN and CDR2 SYDVKM. Losses at the gene ends were 5 bases for V and 9 bases for J; bases not matched to a gene: 19. CDR3 size: 17 residues. The CDR3 DNA reads TGTGCCAGCAGTCCCCCGAAGACAGGGAGTGCCCTTAGGCCCCAGCATTTT. This gives the protein CASSPPKTGSALRPQHF.